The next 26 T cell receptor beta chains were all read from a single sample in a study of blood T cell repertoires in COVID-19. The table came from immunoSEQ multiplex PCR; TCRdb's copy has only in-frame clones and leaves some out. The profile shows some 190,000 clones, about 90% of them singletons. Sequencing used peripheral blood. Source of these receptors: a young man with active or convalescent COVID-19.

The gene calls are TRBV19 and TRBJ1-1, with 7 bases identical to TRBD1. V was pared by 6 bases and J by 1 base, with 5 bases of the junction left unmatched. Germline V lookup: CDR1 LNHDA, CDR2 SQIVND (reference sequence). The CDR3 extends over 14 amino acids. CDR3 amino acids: CASRRGQTNTEAFF. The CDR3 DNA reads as TGTGCCAGTAGAAGGGGACAGACGAACACTGAAGCTTTCTTT.

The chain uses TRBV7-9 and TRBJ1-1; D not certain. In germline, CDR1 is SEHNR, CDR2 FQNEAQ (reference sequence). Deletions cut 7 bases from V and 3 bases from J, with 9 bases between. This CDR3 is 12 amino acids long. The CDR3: CASTTTDTEAFF. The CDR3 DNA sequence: TGTGCCAGCACCACTACAGACACTGAAGCTTTCTTT.

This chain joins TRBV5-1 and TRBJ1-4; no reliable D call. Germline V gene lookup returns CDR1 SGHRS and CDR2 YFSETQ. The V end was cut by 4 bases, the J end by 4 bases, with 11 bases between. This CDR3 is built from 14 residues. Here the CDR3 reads CASSRQADNEKLFF. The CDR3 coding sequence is TGCGCCAGCAGCCGGCAGGCCGATAATGAAAAACTGTTTTTT.

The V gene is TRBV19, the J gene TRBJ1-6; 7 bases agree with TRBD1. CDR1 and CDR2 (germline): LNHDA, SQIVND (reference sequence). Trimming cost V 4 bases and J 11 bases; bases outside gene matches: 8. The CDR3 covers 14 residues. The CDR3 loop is CASSKATTGAPLHF. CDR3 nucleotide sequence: TGTGCCAGTAGTAAGGCTACTACAGGGGCACCCCTCCACTTT.

The CDR3: CASSLARGSSYNEQFF. For the CDR3, the DNA is TGTGCCAGCAGCTTAGCAAGGGGGAGCTCCTACAATGAGCAGTTCTTC. V and J are TRBV7-9 and TRBJ2-1; perhaps TRBD1 as D (6 bases). CDR3 length equals 16 residues. Trimming pared 0 bases from V and 0 bases from J, leaving 9 bases between. CDR1 is SEHNR, CDR2 FQNEAQ, per germline (reference sequence).

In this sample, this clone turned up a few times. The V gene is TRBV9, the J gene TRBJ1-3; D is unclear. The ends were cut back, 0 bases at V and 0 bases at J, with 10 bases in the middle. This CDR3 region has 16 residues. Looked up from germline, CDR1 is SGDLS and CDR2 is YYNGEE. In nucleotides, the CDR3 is TGTGCCAGCAGCGTAGGATCGGGGAGCTCTGGAAACACCATATATTTT. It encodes CASSVGSGSSGNTIYF.

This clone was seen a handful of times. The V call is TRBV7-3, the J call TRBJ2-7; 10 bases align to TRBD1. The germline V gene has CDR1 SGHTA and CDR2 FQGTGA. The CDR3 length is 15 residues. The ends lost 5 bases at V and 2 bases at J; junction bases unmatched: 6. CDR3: CASSRTGQGTYEQYF. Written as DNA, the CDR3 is TGTGCCAGCAGCCGAACGGGACAGGGGACCTACGAGCAGTACTTC.

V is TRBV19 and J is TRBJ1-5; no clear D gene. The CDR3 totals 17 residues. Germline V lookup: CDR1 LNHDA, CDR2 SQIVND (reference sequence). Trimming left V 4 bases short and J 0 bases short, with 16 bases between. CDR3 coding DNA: TGTGCCAGTAGTAACCCGGTTGGTCGGGGTAGCAATCAGCCCCAGCATTTT. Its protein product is CASSNPVGRGSNQPQHF.

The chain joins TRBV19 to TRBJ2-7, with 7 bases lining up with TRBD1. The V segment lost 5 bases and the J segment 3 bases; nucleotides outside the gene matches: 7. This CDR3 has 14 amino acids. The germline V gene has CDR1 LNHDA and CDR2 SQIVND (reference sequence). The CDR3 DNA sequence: TGTGCCAGTAGTCCACAGGGGTGGGTCTACGAGCAGTACTTC. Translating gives CASSPQGWVYEQYF.

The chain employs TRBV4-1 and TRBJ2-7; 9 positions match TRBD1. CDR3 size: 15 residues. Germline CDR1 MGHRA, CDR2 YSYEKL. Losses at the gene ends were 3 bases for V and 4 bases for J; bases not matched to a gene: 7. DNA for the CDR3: TGCGCCAGCAGCCAGGGGGACAGGGTGGTTTACGAGCAGTACTTC. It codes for CASSQGDRVVYEQYF.

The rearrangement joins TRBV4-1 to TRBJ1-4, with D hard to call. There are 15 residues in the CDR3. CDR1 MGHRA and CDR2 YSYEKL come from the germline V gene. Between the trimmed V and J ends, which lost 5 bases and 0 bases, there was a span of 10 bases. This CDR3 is CASSFRGSTNEKLFF. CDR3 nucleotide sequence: TGCGCCAGCAGCTTCCGGGGTTCAACTAATGAAAAACTGTTTTTT.

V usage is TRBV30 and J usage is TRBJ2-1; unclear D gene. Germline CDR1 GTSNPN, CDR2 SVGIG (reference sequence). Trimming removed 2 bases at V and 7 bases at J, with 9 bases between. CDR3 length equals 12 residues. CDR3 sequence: CAWSPTWNEQFF. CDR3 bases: TGTGCCTGGAGTCCCACTTGGAATGAGCAGTTCTTC.

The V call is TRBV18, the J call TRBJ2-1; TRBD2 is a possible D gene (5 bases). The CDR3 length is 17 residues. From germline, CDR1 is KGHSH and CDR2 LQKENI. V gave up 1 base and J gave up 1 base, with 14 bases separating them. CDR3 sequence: CASSPLAVAHSYNEQFF. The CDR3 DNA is TGTGCCAGCTCACCACTCGCGGTAGCGCATTCCTACAATGAGCAGTTCTTC.

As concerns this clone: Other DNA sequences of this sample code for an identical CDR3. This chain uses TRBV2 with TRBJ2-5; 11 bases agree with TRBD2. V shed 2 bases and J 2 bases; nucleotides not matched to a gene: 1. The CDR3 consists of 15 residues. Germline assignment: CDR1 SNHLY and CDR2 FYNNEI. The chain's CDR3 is CASSELAGGQETQYF. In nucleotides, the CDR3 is TGTGCCAGCAGTGAATTAGCGGGAGGGCAAGAGACCCAGTACTTC.

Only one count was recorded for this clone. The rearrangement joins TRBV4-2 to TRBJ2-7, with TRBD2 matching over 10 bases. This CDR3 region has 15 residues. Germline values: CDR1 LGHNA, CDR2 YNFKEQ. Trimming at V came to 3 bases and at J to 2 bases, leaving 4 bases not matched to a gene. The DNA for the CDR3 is TGTGCCAGCAGCCATCCTAGCGGGAGAACCTACGAGCAGTACTTC. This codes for CASSHPSGRTYEQYF.

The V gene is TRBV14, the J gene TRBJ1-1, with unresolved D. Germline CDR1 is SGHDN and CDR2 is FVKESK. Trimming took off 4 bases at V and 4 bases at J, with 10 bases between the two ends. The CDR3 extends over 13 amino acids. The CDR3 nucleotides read TGTGCCAGCAGCCCAGGCGGGTTCACTGAAGCTTTCTTT. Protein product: CASSPGGFTEAFF. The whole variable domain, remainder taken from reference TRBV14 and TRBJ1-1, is EAGVTQFPSHSVIEKGQTVTLRCDPISGHDNLYWYRRVMGKEIKFLLHFVKESKQDESGMPNNRFLAERTGGTYSTLKVQPAELEDSGVYFCASSPGGFTEAFFGQGTRLTVV.

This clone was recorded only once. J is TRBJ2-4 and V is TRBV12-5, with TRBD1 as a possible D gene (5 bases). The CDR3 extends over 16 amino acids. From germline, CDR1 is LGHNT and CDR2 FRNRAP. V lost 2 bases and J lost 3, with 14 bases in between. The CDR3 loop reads CASGLFSGSVKNIQYF. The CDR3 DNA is TGTGCTAGTGGTTTGTTTTCAGGGTCGGTCAAAAACATTCAGTACTTC.

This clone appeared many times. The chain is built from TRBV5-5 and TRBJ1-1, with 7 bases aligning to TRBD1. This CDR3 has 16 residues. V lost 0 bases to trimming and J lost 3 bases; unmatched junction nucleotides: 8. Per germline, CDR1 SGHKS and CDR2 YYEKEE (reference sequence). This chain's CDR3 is CASSLDRGLEDTEAFF. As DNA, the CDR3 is TGTGCCAGCAGCTTGGACAGGGGATTGGAGGACACTGAAGCTTTCTTT.

For the CDR3, the DNA is TGTGCCAGCAGCTTAGGACTAGCGGGAGCCAGCGAGCAGTTCTTC. Residues: CASSLGLAGASEQFF. The rearrangement joins TRBV7-2 to TRBJ2-1, with 12 bases fitting TRBD2. This CDR3 is built from 15 residues. The junction had 5 bases not matched to a gene; V was cut back by 1 base and J by 10 bases. Germline values: CDR1 SGHTA, CDR2 FQGNSA. Complete variable domain (other parts from reference TRBV7-2 and TRBJ2-1): GAGVSQSPSNKVTEKGKDVELRCDPISGHTALYWYRQSLGQGLEFLIYFQGNSAPDKSGLPSDRFSAERTGGSVSTLTIQRTQQEDSAVYLCASSLGLAGASEQFFGPGTRLTVL.

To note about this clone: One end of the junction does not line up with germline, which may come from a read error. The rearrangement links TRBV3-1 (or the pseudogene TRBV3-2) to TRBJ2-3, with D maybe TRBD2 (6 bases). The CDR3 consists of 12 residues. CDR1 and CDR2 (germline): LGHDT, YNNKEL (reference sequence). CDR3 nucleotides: TGTGCCAGCAGCGACCCGGGAGACCCTTTAGATTTT. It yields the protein CASSDPGDPLDF.

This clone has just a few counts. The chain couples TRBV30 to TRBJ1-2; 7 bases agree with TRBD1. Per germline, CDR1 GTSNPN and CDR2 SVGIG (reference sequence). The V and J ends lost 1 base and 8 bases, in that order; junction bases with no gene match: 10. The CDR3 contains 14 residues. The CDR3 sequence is CAWSASRTGHGYTF. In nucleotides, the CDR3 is TGTGCCTGGAGTGCCTCCCGGACAGGCCACGGCTACACCTTC.

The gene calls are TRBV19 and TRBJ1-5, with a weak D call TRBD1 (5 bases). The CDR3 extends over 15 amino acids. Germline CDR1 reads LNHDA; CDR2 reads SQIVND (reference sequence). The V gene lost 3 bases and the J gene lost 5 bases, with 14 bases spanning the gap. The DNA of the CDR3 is TGTGCCAGTAGTATGGCCAGGGTGGGATATCAGCCCCAGCATTTT. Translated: CASSMARVGYQPQHF.

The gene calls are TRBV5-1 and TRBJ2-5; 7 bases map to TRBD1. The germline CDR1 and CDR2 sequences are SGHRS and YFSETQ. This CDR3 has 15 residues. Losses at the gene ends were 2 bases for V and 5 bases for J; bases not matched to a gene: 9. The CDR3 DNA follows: TGCGCCAGCAGCTTTTGGACAGGCCAGGGGGAGACCCAGTACTTC. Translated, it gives CASSFWTGQGETQYF.

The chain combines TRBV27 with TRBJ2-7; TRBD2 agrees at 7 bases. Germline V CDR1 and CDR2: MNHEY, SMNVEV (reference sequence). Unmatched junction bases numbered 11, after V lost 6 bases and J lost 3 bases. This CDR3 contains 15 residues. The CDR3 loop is CASSYGGVSDYEQYF. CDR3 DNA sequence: TGTGCCAGCAGCTATGGGGGGGTTAGCGACTACGAGCAGTACTTC.

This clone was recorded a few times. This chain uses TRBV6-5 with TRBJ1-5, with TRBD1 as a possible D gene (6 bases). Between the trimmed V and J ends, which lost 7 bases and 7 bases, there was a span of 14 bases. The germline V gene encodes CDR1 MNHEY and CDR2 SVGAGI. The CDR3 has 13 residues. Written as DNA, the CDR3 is TGTGCCAGCATGCGGGGGCAGGGGCAGCCCCAGCATTTT. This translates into CASMRGQGQPQHF.

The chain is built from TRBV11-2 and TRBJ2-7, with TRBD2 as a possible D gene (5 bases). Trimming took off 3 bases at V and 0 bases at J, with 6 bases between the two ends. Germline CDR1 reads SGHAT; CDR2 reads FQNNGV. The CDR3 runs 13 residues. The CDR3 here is CASSLDSSYEQYF. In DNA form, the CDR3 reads TGTGCCAGCAGCTTGGACTCCTCCTACGAGCAGTACTTC.